Below, 5 T cell receptor beta chains from the same sample are listed, as sequenced in a study of siplizumab effects on memory and regulatory T cells. Their antigens remain unidentified. It was at 37°C and for 5 to 7 days that the mixed lymphocyte reaction cells were cocultured. The data were produced by immunoSEQ multiplex PCR, yet TCRdb's version contains in-frame clones alone and is incomplete. The sample gives approximately 10,000 clones, 45% to 50% of which show up once; about 39% is in the top ten. What was sequenced was CFSE-low (dividing) CD8+ T cells sorted from an allogeneic mixed lymphocyte reaction. These receptors originate from a human donor in good health; the cells came from an allogeneic mixed lymphocyte reaction. Some clones in this sample may be carry-over from other donors' samples.

The chain joins TRBV27 to TRBJ1-5; no firm D call. Trimming took off 2 bases at V and 4 bases at J, with 9 bases between the two ends. Germline V gene sequence: CDR1 MNHEY, CDR2 SMNVEV (reference sequence). This CDR3 has 14 amino acids. The CDR3 reads CASSLNLKNQPQHF. Here the CDR3 DNA reads TGTGCCAGCAGTTTAAACCTGAAAAATCAGCCCCAGCATTTT.

Relative to its sample, this clone is medium-sized. The rearrangement joins TRBV7-2 to TRBJ2-7; 10 positions match TRBD2. CDR3 length: 16 residues. Trimming cost V 4 bases and J 2 bases; bases outside gene matches: 8. Germline V gene data show CDR1 as SGHTA and CDR2 as FQGNSA. The CDR3 region is CASSSLPSGGPYEQYF. CDR3 sequence (DNA): TGTGCCAGCAGCTCTCTCCCTAGCGGGGGACCCTACGAGCAGTACTTC. The full variable domain, with the rest looked up from reference TRBV7-2 and TRBJ2-7, is GAGVSQSPSNKVTEKGKDVELRCDPISGHTALYWYRQSLGQGLEFLIYFQGNSAPDKSGLPSDRFSAERTGGSVSTLTIQRTQQEDSAVYLCASSSLPSGGPYEQYFGPGTRLTVT.

This chain joins TRBV27 and TRBJ1-2; possible D gene TRBD1, 6 bases. Trimming stripped 6 bases from V and 6 bases from J, with 8 bases between. CDR1 MNHEY and CDR2 SMNVEV come from the germline V gene (reference sequence). The CDR3 has 11 amino acids. The CDR3 sequence: CASRGGDGYTF. Here the CDR3 DNA reads TGTGCCAGCAGGGGGGGCGATGGCTACACCTTC.

This chain joins TRBV6-1 and TRBJ2-3; D is undetermined. The CDR3 length is 11 residues. The germline CDR1 and CDR2 sequences are MNHNS and SASEGT. V dropped 5 bases and J dropped 4 bases, with 4 bases sitting between them. CDR3 in DNA: TGTGCCAGCAGTTATCCAGATACGCAGTATTTT. This translates into CASSYPDTQYF.

CDR3 amino acids: CASIVETEAFF. In DNA, the CDR3 is TGTGCCAGTATCGTGGAAACTGAAGCTTTCTTT. This chain links TRBV19 with TRBJ1-1, with D unresolved. Germline CDR1 LNHDA, CDR2 SQIVND (reference sequence). The V gene lost 7 bases and the J gene lost 5 bases, with 8 bases spanning the gap. The CDR3 runs to 11 residues.